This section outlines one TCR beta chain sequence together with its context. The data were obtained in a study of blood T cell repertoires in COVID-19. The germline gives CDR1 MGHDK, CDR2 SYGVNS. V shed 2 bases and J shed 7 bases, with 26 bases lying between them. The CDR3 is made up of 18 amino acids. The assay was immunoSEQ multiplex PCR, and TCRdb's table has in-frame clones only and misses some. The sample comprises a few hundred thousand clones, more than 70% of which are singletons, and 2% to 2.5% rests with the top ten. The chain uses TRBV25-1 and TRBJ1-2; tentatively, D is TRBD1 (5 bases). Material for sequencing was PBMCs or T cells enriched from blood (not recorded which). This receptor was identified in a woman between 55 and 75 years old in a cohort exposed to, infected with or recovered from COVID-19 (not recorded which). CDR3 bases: TGTGCCAGCAGTGAAGCGCCCCAACCCCGCAGGGTAAGGGGTGGCTACACCTTC. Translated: CASSEAPQPRRVRGGYTF.